This entry is about one TCR beta chain. Its matching antigen is unknown. The CDR3 is 12 amino acids. Germline values: CDR1 SNHLY, CDR2 FYNNEI. V lost 4 bases and J 3 bases, leaving 5 bases between the germline ends. The data originate from a study of Graves' ophthalmopathy and Graves' hyperthyroidism. Study-wide results and limits: The blood repertoire also included most expanded thyroid clonotypes above 0.001 frequency.

Researchers took RNA transcripts and amplified TCR beta CDR3 regions from them. Second-round multiplex PCR followed a first-round RT-PCR using HTBI primers. TCRdb called the multiplex PCR reads again in MiXCR, with one record for every CDR3 protein. The repertoire includes 200,000 to 250,000 distinct CDR3 sequences, around 42% of them detected once, and about half sits in the top ten. Sequencing used peripheral blood. The TCR comes from an adult man with Graves' ophthalmopathy. This chain uses TRBV2 with TRBJ2-3; D is uncertain. CDR3: CASSGPTDTQYF. CDR3 in DNA: TGTGCCAGCAGTGGTCCGACAGATACGCAGTATTTT.